Sequencing of this TCR beta chain was carried out in a study of T cell responses to AZD1222 COVID-19 vaccine. CDR3 size: 19 residues. The ends were cut back, 7 bases at V and 0 bases at J, with 25 bases in the middle. Germline V CDR1 and CDR2: SGHAT, FQNNGV. Libraries were prepared by immunoSEQ multiplex PCR; TCRdb keeps only in-frame clonotypes and omits some of them. Of approximately 180,000 clones listed, about 91% are singletons. The origin of this receptor is an adult in good health. The sequenced sample was peripheral blood, obtained on day 0 of AZD1222 vaccination. The rearrangement joins TRBV11-2 to TRBJ1-5; D unresolved. Written as DNA, the CDR3 is TGTGCCAGCACTCCGTTTGGGGTAACCTCAAGGGATAGCAATCAGCCCCAGCATTTT. It encodes CASTPFGVTSRDSNQPQHF.